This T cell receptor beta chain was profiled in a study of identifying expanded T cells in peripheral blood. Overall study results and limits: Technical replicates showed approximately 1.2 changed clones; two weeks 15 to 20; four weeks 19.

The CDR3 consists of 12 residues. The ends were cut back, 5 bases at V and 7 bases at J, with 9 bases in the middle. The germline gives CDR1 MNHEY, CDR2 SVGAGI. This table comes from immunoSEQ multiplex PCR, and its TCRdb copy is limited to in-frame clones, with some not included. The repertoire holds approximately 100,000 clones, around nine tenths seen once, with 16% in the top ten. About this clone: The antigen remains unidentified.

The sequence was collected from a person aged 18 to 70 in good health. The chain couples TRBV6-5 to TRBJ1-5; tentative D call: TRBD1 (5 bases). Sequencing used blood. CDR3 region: CASSGGRQPQHF. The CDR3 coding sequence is TGTGCCAGCAGTGGGGGACGCCAGCCCCAGCATTTT.